There are a few counts of the clone carrying this TCR beta chain. Its antigen remains unidentified. This record belongs to a study of shared clonotypes between healthy human individuals. In the study overall: Each donor's CD8 memory used one plate, CD8 naive two, each CD4 subset three.

Broader study findings: Generally, naive subsets (rather than memory subsets) showed larger estimated richness. Researchers sampled blood only, noting tissue repertoires likely differ.

This CDR3 is built from 15 residues. V was cut by 6 bases and J by 1 base, with 16 bases left in between. Germline V CDR1 and CDR2: MNHNS, SASEGT. Data came from immunoSEQ multiplex PCR; TCRdb stores just in-frame clones and leaves some out. The sample lists around 340,000 clones; around four fifths were seen once. The receptor comes from a man younger than 45 in good health. Sample: memory CD4+ T cells sorted from blood. Described subset: CD45RA-negative fraction. This sequence joins TRBV6-1 and TRBJ2-7; the D gene is possibly TRBD2 (5 bases). The CDR3 DNA follows: TGTGCCAGCAGCTGGGAGTTGTTCGGATCCTACGAGCAGTACTTC. This encodes CASSWELFGSYEQYF.